The clone carrying this T cell receptor beta chain was observed many times. This CDR3 is 15 amino acids long. Trimming removed 6 bases at V and 4 bases at J, with 16 bases between. Germline CDR1 is LNHDA and CDR2 is SQIVND (reference sequence). Alpha and beta constant-region primers primed reverse transcription of around 550 ng RNA. Each of the alpha and beta chains got its own library through chain-specific third strand synthesis with indices. Using its own MiXCR run on the 5' RACE reads, TCRdb lists one record per CDR3 protein. The sample holds approximately 10,000 distinct CDR3 sequences, less than 10% seen once. These data come from a study of HIV-infected patients and healthy controls. All unsorted peripheral T cells were captured because whole blood was used without fractionation.

Sequencing was done on a sample of blood. The receptor was derived from an adult in good health. V gene TRBV19 combines with J gene TRBJ1-3; D remains unclear. CDR3 DNA sequence: TGTGCCAGTAGCACCCCCGGAGGTTCGGGAAACACCATATATTTT. Amino acid sequence: CASSTPGGSGNTIYF. The variable domain in full, with the rest retrieved from reference TRBV19 and TRBJ1-3, is DGGITQSPKYLFRKEGQNVTLSCEQNLNHDAMYWYRQDPGQGLRLIYYSQIVNDFQKGDIAEGYSVSREKKESFPLTVTSAQKNPTAFYLCASSTPGGSGNTIYFGEGSWLTVV.